The 30 T cell receptor beta chains reported below all come from one sample, sequenced in a study of OX40 agonist ivuxolimab in advanced cancers. Sequencing was performed with immunoSEQ multiplex PCR; in TCRdb, only in-frame clones are kept and a portion is missing. The table includes 25,000 to 35,000 clones, 84% detected once. The sequenced sample was CD4+ or CD8+ T cells sorted from blood, obtained in a trial of the OX40 agonist ivuxolimab. These receptors were obtained from an adult with an advanced solid tumor such as melanoma, head and neck, liver or kidney cancer.

V and J are TRBV4-1 and TRBJ2-7; TRBD2 aligns across 8 bases. With 3 bases clipped from V and 1 base from J, the junction kept 8 bases outside the gene matches. Germline assignment: CDR1 MGHRA and CDR2 YSYEKL. The CDR3 runs to 16 residues. CDR3: CASSHRSGNPSYEQYF. The CDR3 coding sequence is TGCGCCAGCAGCCACCGTAGCGGGAACCCTTCCTACGAGCAGTACTTC.

V and J are TRBV28 and TRBJ2-2; 8 positions agree with TRBD2. The V gene's germline CDR1 is MDHEN and CDR2 SYDVKM. This CDR3 is 15 amino acids long. V shed 6 bases and J 2 bases; nucleotides not matched to a gene: 5. The CDR3 sequence is CASSPGLDNTGELFF. CDR3 DNA: TGTGCCAGCAGCCCGGGACTAGATAACACCGGGGAGCTGTTTTTT.

The chain links TRBV11-2 to TRBJ2-7, with D maybe TRBD1 (6 bases). The CDR3 totals 15 residues. Between the trimmed V and J ends, which lost 5 bases and 2 bases, there was a span of 16 bases. Germline V CDR1 and CDR2: SGHAT, FQNNGV. The CDR3 DNA is TGTGCCAGCAGCCCCCCCGACAGGACCACCTACGAGCAGTACTTC. Residues: CASSPPDRTTYEQYF.

The rearrangement joins TRBV13 to TRBJ2-1; the D call may be TRBD1 or TRBD2 (6 bases each). Germline CDR1 is PRHDT and CDR2 is FYEKMQ (reference sequence). V was cut by 0 bases and J by 10 bases, with 13 bases left in between. The CDR3 is 14 amino acids. Here the CDR3 reads CASSLGRGLGEQFF. DNA of the CDR3: TGTGCCAGCAGCTTAGGCCGGGGGCTTGGGGAGCAGTTCTTC. The variable domain in full, completed from reference TRBV13 and TRBJ2-1, reads AAGVIQSPRHLIKEKRETATLKCYPIPRHDTVYWYQQGPGQDPQFLISFYEKMQSDKGSIPDRFSAQQFSDYHSELNMSSLELGDSALYFCASSLGRGLGEQFFGPGTRLTVL.

In this sample, this clone turned up once. The V gene is TRBV27, the J gene TRBJ2-5; D call uncertain. V shed 9 bases and J shed 1 base, with 15 bases lying between them. Per germline, CDR1 MNHEY and CDR2 SMNVEV (reference sequence). CDR3 length: 14 residues. The CDR3 reads CASSSATTQETQYF. The CDR3, as DNA: TGTGCCAGTTCCTCGGCAACGACCCAAGAGACCCAGTACTTC.

J is TRBJ2-1 and V is TRBV27; D is possibly TRBD2 (7 bases). Germline V gene data show CDR1 as MNHEY and CDR2 as SMNVEV (reference sequence). This CDR3 spans 17 amino acids. V lost 0 bases and J lost 0, with 12 bases in between. CDR3 sequence: CASSLSGGGSSYNEQFF. CDR3 coding DNA: TGTGCCAGCAGTTTATCCGGGGGCGGGAGCTCCTACAATGAGCAGTTCTTC.

V usage is TRBV7-9 and J usage is TRBJ2-7, with TRBD2 identical over 7 bases. Germline CDR1 reads SEHNR; CDR2 reads FQNEAQ (reference sequence). J lost 7 bases, V lost 7 bases, and 7 bases had no gene match. CDR3 length equals 12 residues. CDR3 protein: CASTTGGWEQYF. CDR3 bases: TGTGCCAGCACCACCGGGGGGTGGGAGCAGTACTTC.

This sequence joins TRBV30 and TRBJ2-3; 8 bases agree with TRBD1. Germline V gene lookup returns CDR1 GTSNPN and CDR2 SVGIG (reference sequence). There are 14 residues in the CDR3. Trimming at V came to 2 bases and at J to 4 bases, leaving 5 bases not matched to a gene. CDR3 DNA sequence: TGTGCCTGGAGTCTCAGGGGGCTATCAGATACGCAGTATTTT. It is translated as CAWSLRGLSDTQYF.

V gene TRBV2 combines with J gene TRBJ2-7; D remains ambiguous. Germline CDR1 is SNHLY and CDR2 is FYNNEI. The CDR3 length is 12 residues. The germline V and J ends were trimmed by 6 bases and 2 bases, with 8 bases remaining between them. CDR3: CASRGLPYEQYF. The CDR3 DNA sequence: TGTGCCAGCAGGGGGTTACCCTACGAGCAGTACTTC.

The J gene is TRBJ2-7, the V gene TRBV7-9; a possible D gene is TRBD2 (5 bases). The CDR3 runs to 15 residues. Germline CDR1 reads SEHNR; CDR2 reads FQNEAQ (reference sequence). The V and J ends lost 1 base and 0 bases respectively, with 10 bases between them. The CDR3 DNA is TGTGCCAGCAGCTTAGTTCTAGCCGCCTCCTACGAGCAGTACTTC. Protein product: CASSLVLAASYEQYF.

As concerns this clone: This may come from a read error, since a much larger clone is one base off. Written as DNA, the CDR3 is TGTGTCTGGAACCCATGGGAGGCCGGGGAGCTGTTTTTT. Residues: CVWNPWEAGELFF. J is TRBJ2-2 and V is TRBV30; possible D gene TRBD2, 6 bases. Germline loops: CDR1 GTSNPN, CDR2 SVGIG (reference sequence). This CDR3 is built from 13 residues.

The chain combines TRBV2 with TRBJ2-7; no firm D call. The ends were cut back, 4 bases at V and 6 bases at J, with 4 bases in the middle. The germline CDR1 and CDR2 sequences are SNHLY and FYNNEI. The CDR3 runs to 10 residues. CDR3 bases: TGTGCCAGCAGTGGGGTCGAGCAGTACTTC. Protein product: CASSGVEQYF.

V is TRBV11-2 and J is TRBJ2-6; D is perhaps TRBD1 (5 bases). Trimming cost V 4 bases and J 5 bases, with 12 bases left between them. The V gene's germline CDR1 is SGHAT and CDR2 FQNNGV. This CDR3 has 15 amino acids. CDR3 DNA: TGTGCCAGCAGCTCCCCAGGGCCCTGGGCCAACGTCCTGACTTTC. Protein: CASSSPGPWANVLTF.

The genes are TRBV4-2 and TRBJ1-2; D gene ambiguous. Germline values: CDR1 LGHNA, CDR2 YNFKEQ. V was clipped by 0 bases and J by 4 bases, with 9 bases between them. The CDR3 extends over 14 amino acids. The chain's CDR3 is CASSQEASVYGYTF. The CDR3 DNA sequence: TGTGCCAGCAGCCAAGAGGCCAGCGTCTATGGCTACACCTTC.

The chain links TRBV11-2 to TRBJ2-1; 8 bases match TRBD2. Germline V gene data show CDR1 as SGHAT and CDR2 as FQNNGV. V was pared by 5 bases and J by 5 bases, with 8 bases of the junction left unmatched. This CDR3 has 15 amino acids. CDR3 sequence: CASSAEAGEDNEQFF. The CDR3 nucleotides are TGTGCCAGCAGCGCAGAAGCGGGAGAGGACAATGAGCAGTTCTTC.

This chain connects TRBV13 to TRBJ1-5; D call uncertain. Trimming stripped 5 bases from V and 7 bases from J, with 15 bases between. CDR3 length: 14 amino acids. Germline CDR1 is PRHDT and CDR2 is FYEKMQ (reference sequence). CDR3 residues: CASSPGEGGQPQHF. The CDR3 DNA is TGTGCCAGCAGCCCCGGGGAGGGCGGACAGCCCCAGCATTTT. Supplemented by reference TRBV13 and TRBJ1-5, the full variable domain reads AAGVIQSPRHLIKEKRETATLKCYPIPRHDTVYWYQQGPGQDPQFLISFYEKMQSDKGSIPDRFSAQQFSDYHSELNMSSLELGDSALYFCASSPGEGGQPQHFGDGTRLSIL.

This clone was seen just once. This chain links TRBV27 with TRBJ2-1; D may correspond to TRBD1 or TRBD2 (5 bases each). The germline CDR1 and CDR2 sequences are MNHEY and SMNVEV (reference sequence). The CDR3 has 18 residues. The CDR3 spells CASSGAGYGLSSYNEQFF. The CDR3 region has the DNA TGTGCGTCCTCCGGGGCAGGGTATGGGTTGAGCTCCTACAATGAGCAGTTCTTC.

The rearrangement links TRBV4-1 to TRBJ2-7; possibly TRBD2 for D (5 bases). The CDR3 is made up of 13 amino acids. The V end was cut by 6 bases, the J end by 4 bases, with 13 bases between. Germline assignment: CDR1 MGHRA and CDR2 YSYEKL. The CDR3 sequence is CASSFGGSYEQYF. In nucleotides, the CDR3 is TGCGCCAGCAGTTTTGGAGGTTCTTACGAGCAGTACTTC.

The chain carries TRBV5-4 and TRBJ2-1; D possibly corresponds to TRBD1 (5 bases). The germline gives CDR1 SGHNT, CDR2 YYREEE (reference sequence). CDR3 length: 14 amino acids. V was shortened by 5 bases and J by 8 bases, with 17 bases between the two germline ends. CDR3 sequence (DNA): TGTGCCAGCAGTCTTGCACAGGCCAGGCATGAGCAGTTCTTC. This translates into CASSLAQARHEQFF.

The V call is TRBV19, the J call TRBJ2-7; TRBD1 matches at 11 bases. This CDR3 has 16 amino acids. Germline V gene sequence: CDR1 LNHDA, CDR2 SQIVND (reference sequence). J gave up 1 base and V 3 bases, and 5 bases lay outside the gene matches. CDR3 nucleotide sequence: TGTGCCAGTAGTATCGCGGACAGGGGGCCTTCCTACGAGCAGTACTTC. It encodes CASSIADRGPSYEQYF.

This clone is large by share. This chain joins TRBV7-9 and TRBJ1-2, with D unresolved. The CDR3 spans 12 residues. Germline V CDR1 and CDR2: SEHNR, FQNEAQ (reference sequence). The V end lost 0 bases, the J end lost 7 bases, and 6 bases lay between the germline ends. Here the CDR3 reads CASSLALIGYTF. CDR3 DNA sequence: TGTGCCAGCAGCTTAGCGTTGATTGGCTACACCTTC.

V usage is TRBV11-2 and J usage is TRBJ1-3, with TRBD1 matching 8 bases. V gave up 6 bases and J gave up 4 bases; unmatched junction bases: 11. CDR3 length equals 16 residues. Germline loops: CDR1 SGHAT, CDR2 FQNNGV. Here the CDR3 DNA reads TGTGCCAGCAGAGAAATCAGGACAGGGTACGGAAACACCATATATTTT. This encodes CASREIRTGYGNTIYF.

This chain links TRBV28 with TRBJ2-7; D might be TRBD2 (5 bases). The CDR3 has 15 residues. The V end lost 6 bases, the J end lost 4 bases, and 19 bases lay between the germline ends. Germline loops: CDR1 MDHEN, CDR2 SYDVKM. The CDR3: CASSPRQRVAYEQYF. CDR3 DNA sequence: TGTGCCAGCAGCCCCCGGCAGAGGGTGGCATACGAGCAGTACTTC.

In this sample, this clone turned up once. The chain joins TRBV29-1 to TRBJ2-7; D is possibly TRBD1 or TRBD2 (6 bases each). V was clipped by 4 bases and J by 0 bases, with 16 bases between them. The CDR3 runs 15 residues. Germline V gene lookup returns CDR1 SQVTM and CDR2 ANQGSEA. The CDR3 DNA is TGCAGCGTTGGAGGGGGGCAGGATAGCTCCTACGAGCAGTACTTC. It is translated as CSVGGGQDSSYEQYF.

The V gene is TRBV6-5, the J gene TRBJ2-5; TRBD1 matches at 8 bases. Germline CDR1 MNHEY, CDR2 SVGAGI. Losses at the gene ends were 0 bases for V and 7 bases for J; bases not matched to a gene: 4. This CDR3 has 14 amino acids. The chain's CDR3 is CASSYSDRVGTQYF. CDR3 coding DNA: TGTGCCAGCAGTTACTCGGACAGGGTAGGGACCCAGTACTTC.

This clone is termed medium-sized. The chain links TRBV15 to TRBJ2-4; 7 nucleotides match TRBD1. CDR1 and CDR2 (germline): LNHNV, YYDKDF (reference sequence). The CDR3 has 14 residues. V gave up 2 bases and J gave up 8 bases; unmatched junction bases: 6. The CDR3 sequence is CATSRQGESDIQYF. CDR3 sequence (DNA): TGTGCCACCAGCAGACAGGGGGAATCGGACATTCAGTACTTC.

The rearrangement links TRBV5-4 to TRBJ1-2; D remains unclear. The V gene's germline CDR1 is SGHNT and CDR2 YYREEE (reference sequence). Trimming left V 0 bases short and J 3 bases short, with 9 bases between. This CDR3 comprises 14 residues. CDR3 amino acids: CASSLEGGYYGYTF. The CDR3 DNA is TGTGCCAGCAGCTTGGAGGGCGGCTACTATGGCTACACCTTC.

This rearrangement joins TRBV9 to TRBJ2-3; D may correspond to TRBD1 or TRBD2 (6 bases each). This CDR3 has 16 amino acids. The germline V gene encodes CDR1 SGDLS and CDR2 YYNGEE. Trimming removed 0 bases from V and 2 bases from J, with 13 bases in between. The CDR3 region has the DNA TGTGCCAGCAGCGTAGAAGGGGGGCATAACACAGATACGCAGTATTTT. This translates into CASSVEGGHNTDTQYF.

This sequence joins TRBV11-2 and TRBJ2-5; either TRBD1 or TRBD2 may fit D (5 bases each). V gave up 5 bases and J gave up 5 bases, with 12 bases separating them. In germline, CDR1 is SGHAT, CDR2 FQNNGV. This CDR3 spans 13 amino acids. CDR3: CASSPGHGETQYF. Written as DNA, the CDR3 is TGTGCCAGCAGCCCGGGGCATGGGGAGACCCAGTACTTC.

The CDR3 reads CASSPGPANTEAFF. CDR3 bases: TGTGCCAGCAGCCCGGGACCAGCGAACACTGAAGCTTTCTTT. The V call is TRBV11-2, the J call TRBJ1-1; D might be TRBD1 (5 bases). Germline CDR1 and CDR2: SGHAT and FQNNGV. This CDR3 region has 14 residues. Trimming removed 5 bases at V and 1 base at J, with 11 bases between.